This T cell receptor beta chain was captured by sequencing in a study of T cell responses to AZD1222 COVID-19 vaccine. Across the whole study: Analyses pooled second doses at about 4 or about 12 weeks.

Concerning this clone: Its antigen remains unidentified. Germline and junction disagree at one end, which may indicate a read error.

Notes on the study in general: Two AZD1222 administrations were followed by greater Spike-specific TCR breadth and depth. Repertoire sampling occurred only after the peak T cell response.

The V gene's germline CDR1 is ENHRY and CDR2 SYGVKD. CDR3 size: 13 residues. Data came from immunoSEQ multiplex PCR; TCRdb stores just in-frame clones and leaves some out. The repertoire holds approximately 120,000 clones, with around 92% as singletons. The chain recombines TRBV10-3 with TRBJ2-1; tentative D call: TRBD1 (5 bases). The receptor was isolated from an adult in good health. The sample in question was peripheral blood, obtained on day 0 of AZD1222 vaccination. The DNA for the CDR3 is TGTGCCGCCTCGAATGGGGCCTCAAATGGGCAGTTCTTC. Translating it yields CAASNGASNGQFF.